Shown below are 22 T cell receptor beta chains from a single sample sequenced in a study of post-analysis software for immune sequencing data. Study findings and constraints: Relative to controls, patients had several TRBV segments at higher frequency, with TRBV5-6, TRBV5-1 and TRBV20-1 among these.

Sequencing libraries made from TCR beta cDNA carried unique molecular identifiers. TCRdb recomputed calls from the PCR reads with MiXCR, one row per CDR3 protein. The sample has 450,000 or so distinct CDR3 sequences; under 55% are singletons. Their specific antigens are unknown. The sequenced sample consisted of blood. These receptors were collected from a girl between 10 and 17 years old with multiple sclerosis.

This chain connects TRBV30 to TRBJ1-5; D remains ambiguous. Germline CDR1 is GTSNPN and CDR2 is SVGIG (reference sequence). The CDR3 runs to 12 residues. V was clipped by 5 bases and J by 0 bases, with 5 bases between them. The CDR3 spells CAWSDSNQPQHF. The CDR3 DNA sequence: TGTGCCTGGTCGGATAGCAATCAGCCCCAGCATTTT.

The CDR3 DNA reads as TGCAGTGCCCAAGGGGCCGGGGGCCAAGACAATGAGCAGTTCTTC. This encodes CSAQGAGGQDNEQFF. The V and J genes are TRBV20-1 and TRBJ2-1; perhaps D is TRBD1 or TRBD2 (6 bases each). The CDR3 is 15 amino acids. Deletions cut 6 bases from V and 5 bases from J, with 20 bases between. Germline CDR1 and CDR2: DFQATT and SNEGSKA (reference sequence).

This chain uses TRBV28 with TRBJ2-1; 8 bases agree with TRBD1. The CDR3 sequence is 15 residues long. V was clipped by 7 bases and J by 7 bases; unmatched bases: 12. CDR1 MDHEN and CDR2 SYDVKM come from the germline V gene. DNA for the CDR3: TGTGCCAGCATAAGAGCCGGGACAGGACAAAATGAGCAGTTCTTC. Its translation: CASIRAGTGQNEQFF.

This sequence joins TRBV4-1 and TRBJ1-5; D unresolved. The CDR3 spans 14 residues. Germline V lookup: CDR1 MGHRA, CDR2 YSYEKL. V was shortened by 0 bases and J by 9 bases, with 12 bases between the two germline ends. In DNA, the CDR3 is TGCGCCAGCAGCCAAGATGGACGCGGACTGCCCCAGCATTTT. Protein: CASSQDGRGLPQHF.

V gene TRBV30 combines with J gene TRBJ1-1, with D maybe TRBD1 (5 bases). Germline lookup yields CDR1 GTSNPN and CDR2 SVGIG (reference sequence). The V gene lost 3 bases and the J gene lost 0 bases, with 32 bases spanning the gap. CDR3 length equals 21 residues. For the CDR3, the DNA is TGTGCCTGGAGCCTGGTTTGGGGCCCTTTCCTGGACGGTACCCTGAACACTGAAGCTTTCTTT. It specifies CAWSLVWGPFLDGTLNTEAFF.

This chain links TRBV12-3 or TRBV12-4 with TRBJ2-5; D is unresolved. V lost 0 bases, J lost 0 bases, and 5 bases lay in between. CDR3 length equals 14 residues. The CDR3, as DNA: TGTGCCAGCAGTTTAGCGGCAAACCAAGAGACCCAGTACTTC. Its translation is CASSLAANQETQYF.

The V gene is TRBV2, the J gene TRBJ2-7, with D tentatively TRBD1 (6 bases). Germline-derived CDR1 and CDR2 are SNHLY and FYNNEI. This CDR3 is built from 14 residues. Trimming pared 6 bases from V and 3 bases from J, leaving 15 bases between. CDR3 DNA sequence: TGTGCCAGCAGCCCTAACAGGGAGTTCTACGAGCAGTACTTC. Its translation is CASSPNREFYEQYF. Complete variable domain (other parts from reference TRBV2 and TRBJ2-7): EPEVTQTPSHQVTQMGQEVILRCVPISNHLYFYWYRQILGQKVEFLVSFYNNEISEKSEIFDDQFSVERPDGSNFTLKIRSTKLEDSAMYFCASSPNREFYEQYFGPGTRLTVT.

This clonotype has just a few counts. The rearrangement joins TRBV5-4 to TRBJ2-1, with 9 bases aligning to TRBD2. The V segment lost 4 bases and the J segment 8 bases; nucleotides outside the gene matches: 19. Germline V gene sequence: CDR1 SGHNT, CDR2 YYREEE (reference sequence). There are 18 residues in the CDR3. The CDR3, as DNA: TGTGCCAGCAGCCCCGATTGGAGTATCGTAGCGGGAGCGCATGAGCAGTTCTTC. It translates to CASSPDWSIVAGAHEQFF.

This clonotype was observed once. V gene TRBV12-3 or TRBV12-4 combines with J gene TRBJ2-1, with 7 bases aligning to TRBD1. Trimming removed 6 bases from V and 8 bases from J; junction bases left unmatched: 13. This CDR3 comprises 15 residues. DNA of the CDR3: TGTGCCAGCAGCCCCGAGACAGGGTGGTGGGATGAGCAGTTCTTC. Protein product: CASSPETGWWDEQFF.

This chain connects TRBV20-1 to TRBJ2-3; D call uncertain. Trimming took 5 bases from V and 1 from J, leaving 7 bases between them. Germline CDR1 DFQATT, CDR2 SNEGSKA (reference sequence). The CDR3 runs 12 residues. The CDR3 DNA reads TGCAGTGCTGTGAAAGGCACAGATACGCAGTATTTT. Its translation: CSAVKGTDTQYF.

This clonotype was recorded only once. CDR3 nucleotides: TGTGCCAGCAGCCGTGGACAGGGTCATGAGCAGTTCTTC. Protein sequence: CASSRGQGHEQFF. V usage is TRBV28 and J usage is TRBJ2-1; 8 nucleotides match TRBD1. Germline values: CDR1 MDHEN, CDR2 SYDVKM. V was pared by 6 bases and J by 8 bases, with 6 bases of the junction left unmatched. The CDR3 sequence is 13 residues long.

A single count supports this clonotype. The chain carries TRBV5-1 and TRBJ2-1; possibly TRBD2 for D (6 bases). Germline lookup yields CDR1 SGHRS and CDR2 YFSETQ. The CDR3 runs 14 residues. With 4 bases removed from V and 5 bases from J, the gap between germline ends came to 13 bases. In nucleotides, the CDR3 is TGCGCCAGCAGCGCGTCCGGGGGACACAATGAGCAGTTCTTC. Protein: CASSASGGHNEQFF.

The V and J genes are TRBV7-2 and TRBJ2-3, with D perhaps matching TRBD2 (6 bases). Trimming pared 5 bases from V and 1 base from J, leaving 13 bases between. This CDR3 has 15 residues. Germline V lookup: CDR1 SGHTA, CDR2 FQGNSA. CDR3 in DNA: TGTGCCAGCAGCCAGCAAGCGGGTGGCACAGATACGCAGTATTTT. Protein product: CASSQQAGGTDTQYF. The full variable domain, in which reference TRBV7-2 and TRBJ2-3 provide the parts outside the CDR3, is GAGVSQSPSNKVTEKGKDVELRCDPISGHTALYWYRQSLGQGLEFLIYFQGNSAPDKSGLPSDRFSAERTGGSVSTLTIQRTQQEDSAVYLCASSQQAGGTDTQYFGPGTRLTVL.

This chain connects TRBV24-1 to TRBJ2-1; 8 bases match TRBD1. This CDR3 contains 14 residues. Germline V gives CDR1 KGHDR, CDR2 SFDVKD. V trimming: 1 base; J trimming: 10 bases; junction bases outside the gene matches: 5. The CDR3 DNA reads TGTGCCACCAGTGATTTACAGGGGGTGGAGGAGCAGTTCTTC. This translates into CATSDLQGVEEQFF.

The chain is built from TRBV4-1 and TRBJ2-7; possibly TRBD1 for D (8 bases). The V end was cut by 0 bases, the J end by 4 bases, with 16 bases between. The CDR3 spans 16 residues. The germline V gene encodes CDR1 MGHRA and CDR2 YSYEKL. The CDR3 loop reads CASSQDLRGRGYEQYF. CDR3 DNA: TGCGCCAGCAGCCAAGATCTCAGGGGGCGGGGGTACGAGCAGTACTTC.

The rearrangement uses TRBV7-2 and TRBJ1-4, with D maybe TRBD1 (6 bases). The CDR3 is 14 residues long. Germline loops: CDR1 SGHTA, CDR2 FQGNSA. Deletions cut 5 bases from V and 12 bases from J, with 19 bases between. The CDR3: CASSPRTVPGELFF. The CDR3 DNA is TGTGCCAGCAGCCCGCGGACAGTCCCAGGTGAACTGTTTTTT.

Only a few counts were recorded for this clonotype. The CDR3 DNA reads TGTGCCAGCAGCCCCCTCGGGGATCCCCAGTACTTC. This encodes CASSPLGDPQYF. The chain carries TRBV7-6 and TRBJ2-5; TRBD2 might be the D (5 bases). The CDR3 sequence is 12 residues long. Trimming left V 5 bases short and J 9 bases short, with 13 bases between. CDR1 and CDR2 (germline): SGHVS, FNYEAQ. Full variable domain (rest looked up from reference TRBV7-6 and TRBJ2-5): GAGVSQSPRYKVTKRGQDVALRCDPISGHVSLYWYRQALGQGPEFLTYFNYEAQQDKSGLPNDRFSAERPEGSISTLTIQRTEQRDSAMYRCASSPLGDPQYFGPGTRLLVL.

The chain uses TRBV4-1 and TRBJ1-2, with D perhaps TRBD1 (6 bases). This CDR3 region has 15 residues. Trimming removed 0 bases at V and 2 bases at J, with 10 bases between. The V gene's germline CDR1 is MGHRA and CDR2 YSYEKL. The CDR3 nucleotides are TGCGCCAGCAGCCAAGAGGACAGTCGGAACTATGGCTACACCTTC. It encodes CASSQEDSRNYGYTF.

V usage is TRBV3-1 and J usage is TRBJ2-1; TRBD2 matches at 7 bases. The CDR3 length is 14 residues. CDR1 and CDR2 from the germline V gene are LGHDT and YNNKEL (reference sequence). V dropped 8 bases and J dropped 6; count of bases not matched to a gene: 10. The CDR3 region has the DNA TGTGCCAGCGGGGGGGACGCCCGAGGCAATGAGCAGTTCTTC. This sequence encodes CASGGDARGNEQFF.

This clonotype has only a few counts. The CDR3 DNA is TGTGCCAGCAGTTGGGGGTTTGGGGTCTACGAGCAGTACTTC. Amino acids: CASSWGFGVYEQYF. V usage is TRBV28 and J usage is TRBJ2-7; D is perhaps TRBD1 or TRBD2 (5 bases each). Germline CDR1 MDHEN, CDR2 SYDVKM. The germline V and J ends were trimmed by 4 bases and 3 bases, with 13 bases remaining between them. The CDR3 contains 14 residues.

This clonotype was detected a few times. The chain has TRBV3-1 and TRBJ1-1, with D tentatively TRBD1 (6 bases). Germline V gene data show CDR1 as LGHDT and CDR2 as YNNKEL (reference sequence). The length of the CDR3 is 16 residues. Between the trimmed V and J ends, which lost 6 bases and 1 base, there was a span of 18 bases. In DNA form, the CDR3 reads TGTGCCAGCAGGCGCCGCGAAGGGGGTAGGAACACTGAAGCTTTCTTT. Amino acids: CASRRREGGRNTEAFF.

This clonotype turned up a few times. The chain carries TRBV20-1 and TRBJ1-5; a possible D gene is TRBD1 (5 bases). Trimming shortened V by 0 bases and J by 0 bases, and 18 bases separated the two germline ends. The CDR3 length is 18 residues. Germline assignment: CDR1 DFQATT and CDR2 SNEGSKA (reference sequence). The CDR3 DNA reads as TGCAGTGCTAGAGATACTTGGCTGGACAAGGATAGCAATCAGCCCCAGCATTTT. Its translation: CSARDTWLDKDSNQPQHF.